One sample yielded the 28 T cell receptor beta chains listed below, sequenced in a study of CD8 T cells in ankylosing spondylitis. TCRdb re-called the 5' RACE reads with MiXCR, one entry per CDR3 protein. The sample yields about 360,000 distinct CDR3 sequences, 20% to 25% seen once. The sample consisted of blood, either unsorted or a sorted T cell fraction (not recorded which). The origin of the receptors is a male donor with ankylosing spondylitis or in good health (not recorded which).

The CDR3 coding sequence is TGTGCCAGCAGCCATTTAGCAGGGAACACTGAAGCTTTCTTT. Its translation: CASSHLAGNTEAFF. The V call is TRBV14, the J call TRBJ1-1; D gene uncertain. This CDR3 region has 14 residues. Germline values: CDR1 SGHDN, CDR2 FVKESK. V dropped 3 bases and J dropped 1 base, with 9 bases sitting between them.

This clonotype has a handful of counts. The V call is TRBV4-1, the J call TRBJ2-7, with a possible D match to TRBD1 (5 bases). Between the trimmed V and J ends, which lost 4 bases and 4 bases, there was a span of 11 bases. This CDR3 is 13 amino acids long. Germline assignment: CDR1 MGHRA and CDR2 YSYEKL. The CDR3 loop reads CASSPAQGYEQYF. The DNA for the CDR3 is TGCGCCAGCAGCCCAGCCCAGGGATACGAGCAGTACTTC.

The V gene is TRBV28, the J gene TRBJ2-4, with TRBD2 identical over 9 bases. The trim removed 6 bases at V and 0 bases at J, leaving 6 bases unmatched. This CDR3 contains 16 residues. Per germline, CDR1 MDHEN and CDR2 SYDVKM. For the CDR3, the DNA is TGTGCCAGCAGAACTAGCGGGTTGGTAGCCAAAAACATTCAGTACTTC. It codes for CASRTSGLVAKNIQYF.

V is TRBV12-3 or TRBV12-4 and J is TRBJ2-3; either TRBD1 or TRBD2 may supply D (5 bases each). This CDR3 is 15 amino acids long. The V gene lost 3 bases and the J gene lost 1 base, with 11 bases spanning the gap. The DNA of the CDR3 is TGTGCCAGCAGTTTCAGAGGGGCGGGCACAGATACGCAGTATTTT. It codes for CASSFRGAGTDTQYF.

The sample holds many counts of this clonotype. This chain uses TRBV12-3 or TRBV12-4 with TRBJ2-7; D is ambiguous. The V end was cut by 4 bases, the J end by 0 bases, with 10 bases between. This CDR3 spans 14 amino acids. The CDR3 sequence: CASSYGRGSYEQYF. The CDR3 DNA reads TGTGCCAGCAGTTATGGACGCGGCTCCTACGAGCAGTACTTC.

The chain recombines TRBV28 with TRBJ2-3; the match to TRBD1 covers 7 bases. V dropped 5 bases and J dropped 2; count of bases not matched to a gene: 7. The CDR3 loop spans 15 amino acids. In germline, CDR1 is MDHEN, CDR2 SYDVKM. The CDR3: CASSKDRVATDTQYF. The CDR3 nucleotides are TGTGCCAGCAGTAAAGACAGGGTGGCCACAGATACGCAGTATTTT. Full variable domain (outside the CDR3, taken from reference TRBV28 and TRBJ2-3): DVKVTQSSRYLVKRTGEKVFLECVQDMDHENMFWYRQDPGLGLRLIYFSYDVKMKEKGDIPEGYSVSREKKERFSLILESASTNQTSMYLCASSKDRVATDTQYFGPGTRLTVL.

This clonotype occurred a few times. The chain uses TRBV11-2 and TRBJ2-5; D is perhaps TRBD2 (5 bases). Germline CDR1 SGHAT, CDR2 FQNNGV. The V and J ends lost 0 bases and 0 bases respectively, with 11 bases between them. This CDR3 is 16 amino acids long. CDR3 bases: TGTGCCAGCAGCTTAGATGAGGGTTGGGACCAAGAGACCCAGTACTTC. Encoded protein: CASSLDEGWDQETQYF.

The table lists this clonotype with a few counts. The chain recombines TRBV20-1 with TRBJ2-5, with D possibly TRBD2 on 5 matching bases. V dropped 3 bases and J dropped 4 bases, with 12 bases sitting between them. CDR3 size: 13 residues. Germline V lookup: CDR1 DFQATT, CDR2 SNEGSKA (reference sequence). CDR3 nucleotide sequence: TGCAGTGCTAGCGTCCCGGGATTAGAGACCCAGTACTTC. Translation: CSASVPGLETQYF.

The chain joins TRBV10-2 to TRBJ2-1; D uncertain. The germline V gene encodes CDR1 WSHSY and CDR2 SAAADI. V lost 2 bases and J lost 2, with 7 bases in between. This CDR3 contains 14 residues. CDR3 region: CASSEGSTYNEQFF. DNA of the CDR3: TGCGCCAGCAGTGAGGGCAGTACCTACAATGAGCAGTTCTTC.

This clonotype was found a few times. The CDR3 DNA reads as TGTGCCAGCACCTTCCGGCGGGACAGGGGCGTGGGTGAGCAGTTCTTC. Amino acid sequence: CASTFRRDRGVGEQFF. This chain connects TRBV28 to TRBJ2-1, with TRBD1 identical over 10 bases. In germline, CDR1 is MDHEN, CDR2 SYDVKM. V was clipped by 7 bases and J by 9 bases; unmatched bases: 15. The CDR3 runs to 16 residues.

The table lists this clonotype with a few counts. This chain connects TRBV6-2 or TRBV6-3 to TRBJ2-2; 9 positions match TRBD2. Germline CDR1 reads MNHEY; CDR2 reads SVGEGT. CDR3 size: 16 residues. V lost 6 bases and J lost 2; bases outside the gene matches: 7. CDR3 nucleotides: TGTGCCAGCAGGGACCAGCGGGGGGCTAACACCGGGGAGCTGTTTTTT. Its translation is CASRDQRGANTGELFF.

The chain couples TRBV15 to TRBJ2-7; unclear D gene. The CDR3 contains 15 residues. Germline CDR1 is LNHNV and CDR2 is YYDKDF (reference sequence). V shed 0 bases and J shed 1 base, with 10 bases lying between them. The CDR3 reads CATSRESRMSYEQYF. The CDR3 DNA is TGTGCCACCAGCAGAGAATCCAGGATGTCCTACGAGCAGTACTTC.

This chain joins TRBV7-8 and TRBJ1-2, with a weak D call TRBD1 (6 bases). In germline, CDR1 is SGHVS, CDR2 FQNEAQ. Between the trimmed V and J ends, which lost 3 bases and 5 bases, there was a span of 13 bases. CDR3 length: 14 amino acids. CDR3: CASSFIGGEYGYTF. Written as DNA, the CDR3 is TGTGCCAGCAGCTTTATAGGGGGAGAGTATGGCTACACCTTC.

This clonotype came up a few times. This chain uses TRBV18 with TRBJ2-7; D may be TRBD2 (6 bases). Looked up from germline, CDR1 is KGHSH and CDR2 is LQKENI. Deletions cut 3 bases from V and 7 bases from J, with 19 bases between. The CDR3 is 15 residues long. CDR3 sequence (DNA): TGTGCCAGCTCACCTGGGGACTCCGTGTGGGAAGAGCAGTACTTC. It is translated as CASSPGDSVWEEQYF.

This clonotype was observed a handful of times. The V and J genes are TRBV19 and TRBJ1-5; no firm D call. The CDR3 is 13 amino acids. Looked up from germline, CDR1 is LNHDA and CDR2 is SQIVND (reference sequence). V lost 7 bases, J lost 0 bases, and 7 bases lay in between. CDR3 residues: CASTHTSNQPQHF. CDR3 DNA sequence: TGTGCCAGTACCCATACTAGCAATCAGCCCCAGCATTTT.

This clonotype was recorded many times. The chain links TRBV5-1 to TRBJ2-2, with D possibly called TRBD1 or TRBD2 (5 bases each). CDR3 size: 15 residues. Germline V lookup: CDR1 SGHRS, CDR2 YFSETQ. The V and J ends lost 4 bases and 4 bases respectively, with 14 bases between them. DNA for the CDR3: TGCGCCAGCAGCCAGGGAATCCGGGGCACCGGGGAGCTGTTTTTT. It is translated as CASSQGIRGTGELFF.

The V call is TRBV29-1, the J call TRBJ2-7; 7 bases fit TRBD1. Germline values: CDR1 SQVTM, CDR2 ANQGSEA. The V segment lost 7 bases and the J segment 2 bases; nucleotides outside the gene matches: 5. The CDR3 loop spans 12 amino acids. In DNA form, the CDR3 reads TGCAGCGCAATGGGACAGCCCTACGAGCAGTACTTC. As protein: CSAMGQPYEQYF.

Only a few counts were recorded for this clonotype. The V gene is TRBV6-5, the J gene TRBJ2-1; 13 positions match TRBD2. The V segment lost 6 bases and the J segment 10 bases; nucleotides outside the gene matches: 9. Germline V gene lookup returns CDR1 MNHEY and CDR2 SVGAGI. CDR3 length equals 15 residues. Here the CDR3 DNA reads TGTGCCAGCAGCCCCACTAGCGGGGGGGCATGGGAGCAGTTCTTC. As protein: CASSPTSGGAWEQFF.

This clonotype was detected ten times or more. In DNA form, the CDR3 reads TGCAGCGTTGAAGAGGATCAGGTTTACAATGAGCAGTTCTTC. Translating gives CSVEEDQVYNEQFF. The V and J genes are TRBV29-1 and TRBJ2-1; D gene uncertain. Trimming stripped 0 bases from V and 4 bases from J, with 10 bases between. The CDR3 is 14 amino acids. Germline V gene data show CDR1 as SQVTM and CDR2 as ANQGSEA.

This clonotype was detected only a few times. The chain couples TRBV20-1 to TRBJ2-2; D unclear. V was shortened by 3 bases and J by 5 bases, with 10 bases between the two germline ends. The CDR3 sequence is 13 residues long. Germline CDR1 and CDR2: DFQATT and SNEGSKA (reference sequence). For the CDR3, the DNA is TGCAGTGCTAGGGCCCTGGGGACCGGGGAGCTGTTTTTT. Protein product: CSARALGTGELFF.

The rearrangement uses TRBV27 and TRBJ2-1, with D uncertain. There are 13 residues in the CDR3. CDR1 is MNHEY and CDR2 is SMNVEV in the germline V gene (reference sequence). V was clipped by 7 bases and J by 8 bases, with 15 bases between them. CDR3 coding DNA: TGTGCCAGCAATCCCTACCCCGGGCATGAGCAGTTCTTC. Amino acids: CASNPYPGHEQFF.

This clonotype was counted a few times. This chain joins TRBV29-1 and TRBJ2-3, with D possibly being TRBD1 or TRBD2 (5 bases each). The germline V gene has CDR1 SQVTM and CDR2 ANQGSEA. The CDR3 runs 12 residues. Trimming removed 7 bases from V and 5 bases from J, with 13 bases in between. CDR3 bases: TGCAGCGGGGGACCGCTGGGAGATACGCAGTATTTT. This gives the protein CSGGPLGDTQYF.

The CDR3 region has the DNA TGTGCCAGCAGCGTAGCCGAGGATCTGAATGAAAAACTGTTTTTT. Protein sequence: CASSVAEDLNEKLFF. This rearrangement joins TRBV9 to TRBJ1-4; D is unclear. CDR1 and CDR2 (germline): SGDLS, YYNGEE. The CDR3 is 15 amino acids. V was clipped by 0 bases and J by 5 bases, with 11 bases between them.

The V and J genes are TRBV20-1 and TRBJ2-2, with 14 nucleotides matching TRBD2. CDR1 DFQATT and CDR2 SNEGSKA come from the germline V gene (reference sequence). The CDR3 contains 17 residues. With 5 bases clipped from V and 7 bases from J, the junction kept 12 bases outside the gene matches. This CDR3 is CSALPSGLAGEGGELFF. CDR3 nucleotide sequence: TGCAGTGCTTTACCCTCGGGACTAGCGGGGGAAGGCGGGGAGCTGTTTTTT.

The rearrangement joins TRBV28 to TRBJ2-3; perhaps TRBD1 as D (6 bases). Looked up from germline, CDR1 is MDHEN and CDR2 is SYDVKM. V shed 4 bases and J shed 2 bases, with 10 bases lying between them. The CDR3 is made up of 14 amino acids. The CDR3 sequence is CASSSQGITDTQYF. CDR3 bases: TGTGCCAGCAGTTCCCAGGGGATCACAGATACGCAGTATTTT.

V is TRBV7-9 and J is TRBJ2-3; D is ambiguous. Germline V gives CDR1 SEHNR, CDR2 FQNEAQ (reference sequence). This CDR3 has 13 amino acids. The V and J ends lost 5 bases and 0 bases respectively, with 6 bases between them. The chain's CDR3 is CASSAPSTDTQYF. The DNA for the CDR3 is TGTGCCAGCAGCGCCCCTAGCACAGATACGCAGTATTTT.

This chain joins TRBV14 and TRBJ2-7; no clear D. The germline V gene has CDR1 SGHDN and CDR2 FVKESK. CDR3 length: 13 residues. V was clipped by 2 bases and J by 5 bases, with 10 bases between them. The CDR3 spells CASSQRSEDEQYF. In DNA, the CDR3 is TGTGCCAGCAGCCAACGGTCCGAGGACGAGCAGTACTTC.

V is TRBV30 and J is TRBJ2-1, with 8 bases that match TRBD2. The germline CDR1 and CDR2 sequences are GTSNPN and SVGIG (reference sequence). V lost 0 bases, J lost 0 bases, and 4 bases stayed unmatched. The CDR3 loop spans 16 amino acids. Here the CDR3 DNA reads TGTGCCTGGAGTGTAAGCGGGGGTTACTCCTACAATGAGCAGTTCTTC. Encoded protein: CAWSVSGGYSYNEQFF.